The source of this T cell receptor (beta chain) is a study of sequential checkpoint blockade in melanoma. Study summary: Arm A got nivolumab then ipilimumab; arm B the reverse, 1:1. Both treatment sequences were followed by maintenance nivolumab.

Treatment indicated: randomized to nivolumab then ipilimumab (arm A) or the reverse (arm B). The repertoire was sequenced with immunoSEQ multiplex PCR; TCRdb's copy has only in-frame clones and lacks some. Among fewer than 25,000 clones listed, more than 80% were seen once. Specimen: CD8+ T cells sorted from blood (inferred from file names), collected from a patient given nivolumab and ipilimumab in sequence. The source is a human donor with melanoma.

CDR3 sequence: CASSLPTGELKQETQYF. CDR3 nucleotide sequence: TGCGCCAGCAGCTTGCCGACAGGAGAACTTAAACAAGAGACCCAGTACTTC. The V call is TRBV5-1, the J call TRBJ2-5; D is possibly TRBD1 (6 bases). Between the trimmed V and J ends, which lost 1 base and 2 bases, there was a span of 18 bases. The CDR3 has 17 amino acids. From germline, CDR1 is SGHRS and CDR2 YFSETQ.